This passage covers 19 T cell receptor beta chains from one sample sequenced in a study of blood T cell repertoires in COVID-19. Sequencing used immunoSEQ multiplex PCR; TCRdb keeps in-frame clones, though not all of them. The sample records around 380,000 clones, 81% being singletons. Specimen: peripheral blood. These receptor sequences come from a human donor with acute or convalescent COVID-19. The donor label of this sample is uncertain.

This clone was counted once. The V gene is TRBV7-2, the J gene TRBJ2-2; 8 bases match TRBD2. V trimming: 4 bases; J trimming: 6 bases; junction bases outside the gene matches: 7. The germline gives CDR1 SGHTA, CDR2 FQGNSA. This CDR3 is 15 amino acids long. DNA of the CDR3: TGTGCCAGCAGCTCCGGAGGCGGGAGGCCCGGGGAGCTGTTTTTT. Its protein is CASSSGGGRPGELFF.

The rearrangement links TRBV25-1 to TRBJ1-2; TRBD1 agrees at 8 bases. Germline V lookup: CDR1 MGHDK, CDR2 SYGVNS. This CDR3 is built from 16 residues. Trimming removed 2 bases from V and 0 bases from J; junction bases left unmatched: 5. CDR3 loop: CASSERQGISNYGYTF. CDR3 in DNA: TGTGCCAGCAGTGAACGACAGGGGATCTCTAACTATGGCTACACCTTC.

This chain connects TRBV19 to TRBJ1-4, with a weak D call TRBD1 (6 bases). Germline V gene data show CDR1 as LNHDA and CDR2 as SQIVND (reference sequence). Trimming shortened V by 5 bases and J by 0 bases, and 13 bases separated the two germline ends. The CDR3 covers 16 residues. The CDR3 nucleotides read TGTGCCAGTAGTCTGAGGACAGACGCAACTAATGAAAAACTGTTTTTT. Residues: CASSLRTDATNEKLFF.

J is TRBJ2-1 and V is TRBV5-1; 9 bases are shared with TRBD2. V dropped 3 bases and J dropped 8; count of bases not matched to a gene: 9. Germline values: CDR1 SGHRS, CDR2 YFSETQ. This CDR3 has 15 residues. In DNA, the CDR3 is TGCGCCAGCAGCTCGATAGCGGGAGCGGTGGATGAGCAGTTCTTC. Its translation: CASSSIAGAVDEQFF. The variable domain in full, completed from reference TRBV5-1 and TRBJ2-1, reads KAGVTQTPRYLIKTRGQQVTLSCSPISGHRSVSWYQQTPGQGLQFLFEYFSETQRNKGNFPGRFSGRQFSNSRSEMNVSTLELGDSALYLCASSSIAGAVDEQFFGPGTRLTVL.

The sample holds a few counts of this clone. Other DNA sequences within the sample encode an identical CDR3. The rearrangement links TRBV3-1 (or the pseudogene TRBV3-2) to TRBJ1-2, with TRBD1 as a possible D gene (5 bases). V shed 1 base and J shed 0 bases, with 6 bases lying between them. The CDR3 is 14 residues long. CDR1 is LGHDT, CDR2 YNNKEL, per germline (reference sequence). CDR3 amino acids: CASSQGGANYGYTF. The CDR3 DNA follows: TGTGCCAGCAGCCAAGGGGGGGCTAACTATGGCTACACCTTC.

The chain couples TRBV6-5 to TRBJ1-4; 11 bases fit TRBD1. The CDR3 is 15 amino acids. Germline assignment: CDR1 MNHEY and CDR2 SVGAGI. The V and J ends lost 5 bases and 7 bases, in that order; junction bases with no gene match: 6. The chain's CDR3 is CASSPRDRGGEKLFF. The CDR3 DNA sequence: TGTGCCAGCAGTCCCCGGGACAGGGGGGGTGAAAAACTGTTTTTT.

This clone was detected a few times. The CDR3 bases are TGTGCCAGCAAGCTGCGGGAGGCCAATGAGCAGTTCTTC. It yields the protein CASKLREANEQFF. The rearrangement joins TRBV2 to TRBJ2-1; 8 positions agree with TRBD2. Germline values: CDR1 SNHLY, CDR2 FYNNEI. Trimming took 7 bases from V and 6 from J; bases not matched to a gene: 5. The CDR3 contains 13 residues.

This clone was detected only once. The V and J genes are TRBV2 and TRBJ2-2, with D unresolved. This CDR3 is built from 13 residues. V was trimmed by 4 bases and J by 6 bases, leaving 9 bases between them. Germline CDR1 reads SNHLY; CDR2 reads FYNNEI. DNA of the CDR3: TGTGCCAGCAGTGGTGCGCATCCCGGGGAGCTGTTTTTT. Protein product: CASSGAHPGELFF.

A note on this clone: The sample contains more than one DNA sequence encoding this CDR3. This sequence joins TRBV9 and TRBJ2-3, with 11 nucleotides matching TRBD1. Germline CDR1 and CDR2: SGDLS and YYNGEE. The CDR3 loop spans 15 amino acids. With 1 base clipped from V and 6 bases from J, the junction kept 4 bases outside the gene matches. CDR3 bases: TGTGCCAGCAGCGTACCCGGGACAGGGGGGGATACGCAGTATTTT. Translating gives CASSVPGTGGDTQYF.

This clone showed up just once. Different DNA sequences within this sample yield the same CDR3. This chain uses TRBV7-9 with TRBJ1-6; 7 bases align to TRBD1. The CDR3 totals 15 residues. Trimming removed 1 base from V and 6 bases from J; junction bases left unmatched: 3. CDR1 is SEHNR and CDR2 is FQNEAQ in the germline V gene (reference sequence). CDR3 nucleotide sequence: TGTGCCAGCAGCTTAGGGGACAGAGGTAATTCACCCCTCCACTTT. As protein: CASSLGDRGNSPLHF.

The chain employs TRBV28 and TRBJ2-1; 12 bases line up with TRBD1. Germline loops: CDR1 MDHEN, CDR2 SYDVKM. J was trimmed by 9 bases and V by 5 bases; bases with no gene match: 8. The length of the CDR3 is 15 residues. As DNA, the CDR3 is TGTGCCAGCAGTAGTCCGGGACAGGGGGCGGTTGAGCAGTTCTTC. Encoded protein: CASSSPGQGAVEQFF.

The J gene is TRBJ1-5, the V gene TRBV19; 9 nucleotides match TRBD1. V shed 5 bases and J 0 bases; nucleotides not matched to a gene: 5. The CDR3 runs 16 residues. Germline V lookup: CDR1 LNHDA, CDR2 SQIVND (reference sequence). CDR3 nucleotide sequence: TGTGCCAGTAGTTCCGGGACAGGGAATAGCAATCAGCCCCAGCATTTT. Translating it yields CASSSGTGNSNQPQHF.

The chain carries TRBV15 and TRBJ1-6; tentatively, D is TRBD1 (6 bases). The germline V gene encodes CDR1 LNHNV and CDR2 YYDKDF (reference sequence). V shed 6 bases and J shed 10 bases, with 13 bases lying between them. This CDR3 is 13 amino acids long. The CDR3 nucleotides are TGTGCCACCAGGTCACAGGGCGGGTCACCCCTCCACTTT. Encoded protein: CATRSQGGSPLHF. Combining the CDR3 with reference TRBV15 and TRBJ1-6 gives the whole variable domain DAMVIQNPRYQVTQFGKPVTLSCSQTLNHNVMYWYQQKSSQAPKLLFHYYDKDFNNEADTPDNFQSRRPNTSFCFLDIRSPGLGDTAMYLCATRSQGGSPLHFGNGTRLTVT.

The chain uses TRBV27 and TRBJ1-2, with 7 bases matching TRBD1. Germline CDR1 is MNHEY and CDR2 is SMNVEV (reference sequence). After removal of 7 bases from V and 5 bases from J, the junction contained 7 bases not matched to a gene. The CDR3 has 13 amino acids. Here the CDR3 reads CASKSSGGYGYTF. In nucleotides, the CDR3 is TGTGCCAGCAAGTCATCAGGGGGTTATGGCTACACCTTC.

The chain carries TRBV19 and TRBJ1-2, with a tentative D call TRBD1 (5 bases). The V gene lost 7 bases and the J gene lost 8 bases, with 26 bases spanning the gap. Germline values: CDR1 LNHDA, CDR2 SQIVND (reference sequence). The CDR3 spans 16 residues. The CDR3 region is CASTESENRGMRGYTF. The CDR3 region has the DNA TGTGCCAGTACCGAATCTGAAAATCGGGGGATGCGCGGCTACACCTTC.

For the CDR3, the DNA is TGTGCCAGCAACGAGAAGACAGGGGGGAAAGCTTTCTTT. This encodes CASNEKTGGKAFF. This chain joins TRBV6-5 and TRBJ1-1, with 9 bases matching TRBD1. CDR1 and CDR2 from the germline V gene are MNHEY and SVGAGI. V was pared by 7 bases and J by 9 bases, with 9 bases of the junction left unmatched. This CDR3 has 13 amino acids.

This clone has more than one count but fewer than ten. The chain couples TRBV7-2 to TRBJ2-5, with 7 bases lining up with TRBD2. V trimming: 2 bases; J trimming: 4 bases; junction bases outside the gene matches: 1. This CDR3 is 13 amino acids long. The V gene's germline CDR1 is SGHTA and CDR2 FQGNSA. The CDR3 reads CASSLSGGETQYF. The CDR3 DNA is TGTGCCAGCAGCTTATCGGGGGGAGAGACCCAGTACTTC.

The rearrangement joins TRBV13 to TRBJ1-1, with 8 positions matching TRBD1. From germline, CDR1 is PRHDT and CDR2 FYEKMQ (reference sequence). The CDR3 is made up of 14 amino acids. V shed 5 bases, J shed 7 bases, and the junction held 9 bases outside the gene matches. The CDR3 region has the DNA TGTGCCAGCAGCCTACGACAGGGGAAGAATGAAGCTTTCTTT. Translating gives CASSLRQGKNEAFF.

The chain links TRBV15 to TRBJ1-2; TRBD1 aligns across 12 bases. This CDR3 has 14 amino acids. Germline V gene lookup returns CDR1 LNHNV and CDR2 YYDKDF (reference sequence). V shed 6 bases and J 9 bases; nucleotides not matched to a gene: 8. The CDR3 nucleotides are TGTGCCACCAGACCGGGACAGGGGGCTTTAAGCTACACCTTC. Its translation is CATRPGQGALSYTF. The variable domain in full, completed from reference TRBV15 and TRBJ1-2, reads DAMVIQNPRYQVTQFGKPVTLSCSQTLNHNVMYWYQQKSSQAPKLLFHYYDKDFNNEADTPDNFQSRRPNTSFCFLDIRSPGLGDTAMYLCATRPGQGALSYTFGSGTRLTVV.